These 11 T cell receptor beta chains share one sample of origin, sequenced in a study of T-cell reconstitution after alpha-beta-depleted transplantation in children. It was with unique molecular identifiers that the TCRbeta library was prepared. TCRdb reprocessed the PCR reads via MiXCR and lists one record per CDR3 protein. The sample contains roughly 590,000 distinct CDR3 sequences, 16% of which appear only once. The specimen was PBMCs from the stem cell graft donor, collected from the stem cell graft. Source of these receptors: a human donor who donated a stem cell graft to a child with acute myeloid leukemia.

The sample holds many counts of this clonotype. This chain uses TRBV5-1 with TRBJ2-1; TRBD1 might be the D (6 bases). The V end lost 0 bases, the J end lost 4 bases, and 11 bases lay between the germline ends. CDR1 and CDR2 from the germline V gene are SGHRS and YFSETQ. This CDR3 has 15 amino acids. CDR3 in amino acids: CASSLGQEVYNEQFF. The CDR3 DNA is TGCGCCAGCAGCTTGGGACAGGAAGTATACAATGAGCAGTTCTTC.

The J gene is TRBJ1-5, the V gene TRBV6-1; the D is unclear. Deletions cut 6 bases from V and 11 bases from J, with 14 bases between. This CDR3 is 12 amino acids long. The V gene's germline CDR1 is MNHNS and CDR2 SASEGT. CDR3: CASRDGKKSQHF. CDR3 DNA: TGTGCCAGCAGGGACGGCAAGAAATCCCAGCATTTT.

The gene calls are TRBV5-1 and TRBJ1-1; D remains ambiguous. The V end lost 0 bases, the J end lost 5 bases, and 17 bases lay between the germline ends. Germline CDR1 and CDR2: SGHRS and YFSETQ. The length of the CDR3 is 16 residues. The CDR3 coding sequence is TGCGCCAGCAGCTTGGGCGTGGTAGTAGAGACAACTGAAGCTTTCTTT. Amino acids: CASSLGVVVETTEAFF.

This clonotype was observed at least ten times. The chain has TRBV7-2 and TRBJ1-4; D is unresolved. CDR1 SGHTA and CDR2 FQGNSA come from the germline V gene. The CDR3 totals 15 residues. With 5 bases removed from V and 0 bases from J, the gap between germline ends came to 10 bases. DNA of the CDR3: TGTGCCAGCAGCCCTCAGAGCGCAACTAATGAAAAACTGTTTTTT. Translated, it gives CASSPQSATNEKLFF.

The genes are TRBV7-8 and TRBJ2-3; D possibly matches TRBD1 or TRBD2 (5 bases each). The CDR3 consists of 16 residues. Per the germline V gene, CDR1 is SGHVS and CDR2 is FQNEAQ. The germline V and J ends were trimmed by 6 bases and 2 bases, with 18 bases remaining between them. The CDR3 nucleotides are TGTGCCAGCAGTGGTACCGGGACCTTACACACAGATACGCAGTATTTT. This gives the protein CASSGTGTLHTDTQYF.

This clonotype has a count of ten or more. This rearrangement joins TRBV5-1 to TRBJ2-1; D unresolved. Germline V gene lookup returns CDR1 SGHRS and CDR2 YFSETQ. V lost 1 base, J lost 4 bases, and 12 bases lay in between. This CDR3 has 15 residues. CDR3 sequence: CASSLQSPLYNEQFF. The DNA for the CDR3 is TGCGCCAGCAGCTTGCAGTCCCCGCTATACAATGAGCAGTTCTTC. Full variable domain (missing parts from reference TRBV5-1 and TRBJ2-1): KAGVTQTPRYLIKTRGQQVTLSCSPISGHRSVSWYQQTPGQGLQFLFEYFSETQRNKGNFPGRFSGRQFSNSRSEMNVSTLELGDSALYLCASSLQSPLYNEQFFGPGTRLTVL.

This clonotype was seen a few times. The chain employs TRBV12-3 or TRBV12-4 and TRBJ2-5; the match to TRBD1 covers 7 bases. The V and J ends lost 3 bases and 5 bases, in that order; junction bases with no gene match: 6. This CDR3 is built from 14 residues. The CDR3 sequence is CASSFGQVRETQYF. The DNA of the CDR3 is TGTGCCAGCAGTTTTGGACAGGTTCGGGAGACCCAGTACTTC.

The chain links TRBV27 to TRBJ1-5; possibly TRBD1 for D (5 bases). This CDR3 has 21 residues. Per germline, CDR1 MNHEY and CDR2 SMNVEV (reference sequence). Trimming left V 2 bases short and J 0 bases short, with 26 bases between. Here the CDR3 DNA reads TGTGCCAGCAGTTTAAAGAGCGCGGGGCCCTCGAAGACGTATAGCAATCAGCCCCAGCATTTT. It codes for CASSLKSAGPSKTYSNQPQHF.

This chain links TRBV12-3 or TRBV12-4 with TRBJ1-1, with no clear D. The CDR3 contains 16 residues. The V end lost 4 bases, the J end lost 1 base, and 16 bases lay between the germline ends. The CDR3 reads CASSSARGRPNTEAFF. The CDR3 DNA follows: TGTGCCAGCAGTTCCGCACGCGGGCGGCCGAACACTGAAGCTTTCTTT.

This clonotype was counted ten times or more. V is TRBV20-1 and J is TRBJ2-7; maybe TRBD1 (5 bases). Germline CDR1 reads DFQATT; CDR2 reads SNEGSKA (reference sequence). Trimming cost V 0 bases and J 3 bases, with 15 bases left between them. This CDR3 region has 15 residues. DNA of the CDR3: TGCAGTGCTAGAGACCCAAGGACACCGTTCTACGAGCAGTACTTC. Translating it yields CSARDPRTPFYEQYF.

This chain connects TRBV7-9 to TRBJ2-1, with a possible D match to TRBD2 (6 bases). V lost 4 bases, J lost 3 bases, and 16 bases lay in between. The length of the CDR3 is 16 residues. Germline lookup yields CDR1 SEHNR and CDR2 FQNEAQ (reference sequence). CDR3 region: CASSSPPREYYNEQFF. Written as DNA, the CDR3 is TGTGCCAGCAGCTCCCCTCCCCGGGAGTACTACAATGAGCAGTTCTTC.